This T cell receptor beta chain was captured in a study of CD8+ T cells in alopecia areata (dated by TCRdb to the late 2010s). Turning to the overall study: The treated patients, all with moderate-to-severe alopecia areata, were enrolled in an open-label pilot trial of oral tofacitinib given at 5 to 10 mg twice daily. Patients received tofacitinib for 6 to 18 months and were then followed off drug for 6 months to check for delayed response and recurrence. The SALT score, which quantifies the percentage of affected scalp surface area, was used to measure disease severity in treated patients. The study used high-throughput TCRbeta sequencing to examine T cell clonal expansion in alopecia areata, in both the C3H/HeJ mouse model and human patients. Human TCRbeta sequencing covered scalp tissue and sorted CD4+ and CD8+ peripheral blood T cells from patchy and totalis/universalis alopecia areata patients and healthy controls. Tofacitinib-treated patients had biopsies at baseline and at 4 and 24 weeks of treatment, with a later scalp biopsy in several patients. Clonality in the scalp was compared among normal scalp (n=4), patchy alopecia areata scalp (n=8), and alopecia totalis/universalis scalp (n=8). The RNA source kit depended on sample type: the PAXgene miRNA kit for fixed scalp, the miRNeasy kit for PBMCs, and the RNeasy kit for mouse skin. TCRbeta CDR3 regions were amplified by immunoSEQ multiplex PCR using 35 Vbeta forward and 13 Jbeta reverse primers.

The method was the immunoSEQ multiplex PCR assay. RNA was extracted from all samples and reverse transcribed into cDNA as template for TCR sequencing. First-strand cDNA was synthesized using SuperScript III with a 2:1 mix of oligo-dT and random hexamers. A synthetic immune receptor repertoire was used to gauge amplification bias, and whatever bias remained was removed computationally. Turning to the authors' computational methods: Raw reads were preprocessed for error removal, and CDR3 was defined according to IMGT conventions as running from the conserved cysteine to phenylalanine. To get clonality, Shannon entropy was normalized by log2 of the number of productive unique TCRs and the result was subtracted from 1. CD4 or CD8 identity of scalp clones was inferred by cross-referencing scalp TCRbeta sequences with sorted blood CD4 and CD8 repertoires. Not all clones reach the TCRdb copy of this immuneACCESS table, which keeps in-frame sequences only. Checked studies attribute under half of the gap to unresolved V genes and leave the rest unexplained. V and J calls and clone size are given by that table; D and trimming were obtained from the DNA. The sample profile shows approximately 200,000 clones; roughly three fifths of them were found once. The top ten constitute 3% to 3.5% of the sample.

The CDR3 starts with the cysteine, ends with the phenylalanine, and has 15 residues. The CDR3 DNA has 45 bases and is translated from base 1. V ends up 3 bases short and J 7 bases short, with an unmatched junction base count of 8. CDR1 is given as MGHDK and CDR2 as SYGVNS, both from the germline V gene. Read against the paper, the sample's time point label means: 4 weeks on oral tofacitinib. In light of the paper, this sample's treatment or condition label describes: oral pan-JAK inhibitor, 5-10 mg twice daily. From alopecia areata patients, peripheral blood was collected along with lesional scalp punch biopsies. PBMCs were separated by density centrifugation and stained for CD3, CD4 and CD8, after which CD4+ and CD8+ T cells were sorted on a FACSAria. Notes on this clone: The clone's antigen remains unknown. The sample holds no much larger clone one base away, and base qualities are not on file.

The paper as a whole reports these results and caveats: Scalp clonality and the number of expanded CD8+ clones among the top 100 scalp clones were significantly decreased by tofacitinib. Because the treated cohort was small and included a single nonresponder, larger studies are needed to assess links between baseline CD8+ expansion and response. Unlike mouse skin, where gammadelta T cells dominate, normal human skin contains resident alphabeta T cells that get sequenced too, which complicates analysis of the scalp TCR repertoire. Many expanded lesional clones persisted in scalp and blood during tofacitinib treatment, which may partly explain relapse after stopping treatment. Lesional scalp, especially in alopecia totalis/universalis, showed higher clonality and more expanded CD8+ clones than normal scalp, suggesting antigenic drive. Compared with mice, TCR sequences shared between patients were less clear, possibly partly because of HLA diversity across the patient population.

The material was CD4+ T cells sorted from blood, obtained at week 4, from a patient treated with tofacitinib. The sequence is built from TRBV25-1 and TRBJ2-5; 10 central nucleotides agree with TRBD1. The receptor was isolated from a human donor with alopecia areata. This receptor carries the CDR3 CASSEGQGPGTTQYF. Read as DNA, the sequence is TGTGCCAGCAGTGAGGGACAGGGGCCGGGAACGACCCAGTACTTC. Reference TRBV25-1 and TRBJ2-5 genes cover what lies past the CDR3, so the full variable domain is EADIYQTPRYLVIGTGKKITLECSQTMGHDKMYWYQQDPGMELHLIHYSYGVNSTEKGDLSSESTVSRIRTEHFPLTLESARPSHTSQYLCASSEGQGPGTTQYFGPGTRLLVL.